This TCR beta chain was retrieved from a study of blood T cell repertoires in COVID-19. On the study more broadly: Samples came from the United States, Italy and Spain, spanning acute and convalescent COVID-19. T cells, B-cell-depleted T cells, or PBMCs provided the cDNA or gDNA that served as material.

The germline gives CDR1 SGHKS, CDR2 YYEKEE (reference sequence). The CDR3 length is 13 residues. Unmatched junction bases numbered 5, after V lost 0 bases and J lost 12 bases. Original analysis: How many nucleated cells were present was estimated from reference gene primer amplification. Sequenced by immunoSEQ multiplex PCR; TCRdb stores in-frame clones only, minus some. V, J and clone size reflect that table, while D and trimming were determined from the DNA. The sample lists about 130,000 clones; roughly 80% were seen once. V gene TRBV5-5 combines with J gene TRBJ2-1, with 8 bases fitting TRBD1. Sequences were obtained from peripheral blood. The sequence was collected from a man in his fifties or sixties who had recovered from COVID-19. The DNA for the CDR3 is TGTGCCAGCAGCTTGGTTCAGGGGGCCTCGCAGTTCTTC. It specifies CASSLVQGASQFF.